The T cell receptor (beta chain) under discussion was sequenced for a study of T cells in Graves' hyperthyroidism and ophthalmopathy. Amplification yielded TCR beta CDR3 regions, with RNA transcripts as the source. First-round RT-PCR targeting the TCR CDR3 was performed with the HTBI primer set. TCRdb re-called the multiplex PCR reads with MiXCR, one entry per CDR3 protein. The top ten hold around 15% of the sample, which has roughly 720,000 distinct CDR3 sequences, roughly 17% seen once. This clonotype was seen ten or more times. Germline values: CDR1 SQVTM, CDR2 ANQGSEA. CDR3 length equals 13 residues. Trimming pared 7 bases from V and 2 bases from J, leaving 14 bases between.

Sequenced material: blood. The clonotype comes from a man aged 50 or older with Graves' hyperthyroidism. This chain links TRBV29-1 with TRBJ1-1, with D unresolved. The CDR3 sequence: CSGQRTENTEAFF. The CDR3 DNA reads as TGCAGCGGTCAAAGGACGGAAAACACTGAAGCTTTCTTT.